The rows below give T cell receptor beta chains drawn from one sample of a study of identical twins. TCRdb itself ran the 5' RACE reads through MiXCR, one entry per CDR3 protein. The table shows more than 1.5 million distinct CDR3 sequences, with around a third occurring only once. Sequenced: cord blood. Receptors originate from a newborn girl in good health. Each CDR3 is given with its conserved first and last residue. Each record gives: clone size, V gene, J gene, D gene, CDR3 DNA, CDR3 protein. D genes are given only for firm matches. Expanded clones are given a class, and other clones once, few, many or no size at all.

size: NA
V: TRBV20-1
J: TRBJ2-5
D: NA
DNA: TGCAGCGCCGTCGGGAGTCCCTACAATGAGCAGTACTTC
CDR3: CSAVGSPYNEQYF

size: many
V: TRBV20-1
J: TRBJ2-6
D: NA
DNA: TGCAGTGCGGATACTTTCTCTGGGGCCAACGTCCTGACTTTC
CDR3: CSADTFSGANVLTF

size: few
V: TRBV12-3/TRBV12-4
J: TRBJ2-1
D: TRBD2
DNA: TGTGCCAGCCAGACTAGCGGGAGAGATATACAGTTCTTC
CDR3: CASQTSGRDIQFF

size: NA
V: TRBV2
J: TRBJ2-5
D: TRBD1
DNA: TGTGCCAAAGGACAGGGTGGAAATGAGCAGTACTTC
CDR3: CAKGQGGNEQYF

size: NA
V: TRBV28
J: TRBJ1-1
D: NA
DNA: TGTGCCAGCAGTTTATTCCCCGGGGGAGGCTTTTCCTTAGAAGCTTTCTTT
CDR3: CASSLFPGGGFSLEAFF

size: few
V: TRBV2
J: TRBJ2-1
D: NA
DNA: TGTGCCAGCGGGGCGGGGACCTACAATGAGCAGTTCTTC
CDR3: CASGAGTYNEQFF

size: NA
V: TRBV9
J: TRBJ1-1
D: NA
DNA: TGTGCCAGCAGCCCGCAGCCTACGAACACTGAAGCTTTCTTT
CDR3: CASSPQPTNTEAFF

size: NA
V: TRBV4-1
J: TRBJ1-1
D: NA
DNA: TGCACCAGCAGCCAAGTGGGGACGGGGAACACTGAAGCTTTCTTT
CDR3: CTSSQVGTGNTEAFF

size: NA
V: TRBV12-5
J: TRBJ2-7
D: NA
DNA: TGTGCTAGTGGTTGCCAAGGGGGAAGGAGACCCTACGAGCAGTACTTC
CDR3: CASGCQGGRRPYEQYF

size: few
V: TRBV7-2
J: TRBJ2-3
D: NA
DNA: TGTGCCAGCAGCCAACGACCACCGTGGGATACGCAGTATTTT
CDR3: CASSQRPPWDTQYF

size: few
V: TRBV5-1
J: TRBJ2-1
D: TRBD2
DNA: TGCGCCAGCAGCTTGGTAGCCGGGGGGGAAAACAATGAGCAGTTCTTC
CDR3: CASSLVAGGENNEQFF

size: few
V: TRBV27
J: TRBJ2-7
D: NA
DNA: TGTGCCAGCAGTTCCCCCCAGGGAAAGGGCTCCTACGAGCAGTACTTC
CDR3: CASSSPQGKGSYEQYF

size: few
V: TRBV12-3/TRBV12-4
J: TRBJ2-5
D: NA
DNA: TGTGCCAGCAGCAGCGCAGATAGCATACGGTACTTC
CDR3: CASSSADSIRYF

size: NA
V: TRBV7-6
J: TRBJ1-4
D: TRBD1
DNA: TGTGCCAGCAGCGAGTTGGGACAGACAAATGAAAAACTGTTTTTT
CDR3: CASSELGQTNEKLFF

size: NA
V: TRBV5-6
J: TRBJ1-1
D: TRBD1
DNA: TGTGCCAGCAGCTTCCCCGACAGGGACACTGAAGCTTTCTTT
CDR3: CASSFPDRDTEAFF

size: NA
V: TRBV5-1
J: TRBJ1-1
D: NA
DNA: TGCGCCAGCAGCGACAGATGGAATACTGAAGCTTTCTTT
CDR3: CASSDRWNTEAFF

size: few
V: TRBV10-3
J: TRBJ2-7
D: NA
DNA: TGTGCCATCAGTGAGTCCCCGACAGGACTCTCCTACGAGCAGTACTTC
CDR3: CAISESPTGLSYEQYF

size: once
V: TRBV20-1
J: TRBJ2-1
D: NA
DNA: TGCAGTGCTAGTCTGAGACCAGAGCAGTTCTTC
CDR3: CSASLRPEQFF

size: NA
V: TRBV3-1
J: TRBJ2-1
D: NA
DNA: TGTGCCAGCAGCCAAGCTCTAGTCAATGAGCAGTTCTTC
CDR3: CASSQALVNEQFF

size: NA
V: TRBV5-1
J: TRBJ2-5
D: NA
DNA: TGCGCCAGCAGCCCCTCTTATAAAGAGACCCAGTACTTC
CDR3: CASSPSYKETQYF

size: NA
V: TRBV3-1
J: TRBJ2-5
D: NA
DNA: TGTGCCAGCAGCCAAGTTGGGGATAGGAAGCAGTACTTC
CDR3: CASSQVGDRKQYF

size: NA
V: TRBV7-9
J: TRBJ2-7
D: NA
DNA: TGTGCCAGCAGGGAGTCGGGCACCTACGAGCAGTACTTC
CDR3: CASRESGTYEQYF

size: NA
V: TRBV7-2
J: TRBJ2-1
D: NA
DNA: TGTGCCAGCAGCTTATTCCTTGAGCAGTTCTTC
CDR3: CASSLFLEQFF

size: NA
V: TRBV29-1
J: TRBJ2-7
D: TRBD2
DNA: TGCAGCGCCGAGGGACTAGCGGGAGTAGGGGAGCAGTACTTC
CDR3: CSAEGLAGVGEQYF

size: few
V: TRBV27
J: TRBJ2-7
D: TRBD2
DNA: TGTGCCAGCACCCTTCGACTAGCGGGCCCCTACGAGCAGTACTTC
CDR3: CASTLRLAGPYEQYF

size: few
V: TRBV25-1
J: TRBJ2-5
D: NA
DNA: TGTGCCAGCAGTGAATGGGGCATCCGGGAGACCCAGTACTTC
CDR3: CASSEWGIRETQYF

size: NA
V: TRBV7-9
J: TRBJ2-7
D: NA
DNA: TGTGCCAGCAGCTTAGCGCTTGGGGAGGTGTCCTACAATGAGCAGTACTTC
CDR3: CASSLALGEVSYNEQYF

size: NA
V: TRBV20-1
J: TRBJ2-6
D: NA
DNA: TGCAGTGCTAGACCGTACTACACAGGGATCTCTGGGGCCAACGTCCTGACTTTC
CDR3: CSARPYYTGISGANVLTF

size: NA
V: TRBV18
J: TRBJ2-7
D: NA
DNA: TGTGCCAGCTCACCAATGGCTGGCTCCTACAATGAGCAGTACTTC
CDR3: CASSPMAGSYNEQYF

size: few
V: TRBV12-3/TRBV12-4
J: TRBJ2-3
D: TRBD2
DNA: TGTGCCAGCAGTTTTCGGCGGCTAGCGGGGGCCCGATTGGATACGCAGTATTTT
CDR3: CASSFRRLAGARLDTQYF

size: once
V: TRBV14
J: TRBJ1-5
D: NA
DNA: TGTGCCAGCAGCCAAGATCTGGGTCAGCTCCAGCATTTT
CDR3: CASSQDLGQLQHF

size: NA
V: TRBV20-1
J: TRBJ2-7
D: TRBD2
DNA: TGCAGTGCCACCCGTCTAGCGGCCGCAACCTACGAGCAGTACTTC
CDR3: CSATRLAAATYEQYF

size: NA
V: TRBV25-1
J: TRBJ2-7
D: NA
DNA: TGTGCCAGCAGTGAAGGGGCTAGCGCCTCCTACGAGCAGTACTTC
CDR3: CASSEGASASYEQYF

size: many
V: TRBV3-1
J: TRBJ2-7
D: TRBD2
DNA: TGTGCCAGCAGCCGACTAGCGGGAGGAACCTACGAGCAGTACTTC
CDR3: CASSRLAGGTYEQYF

size: few
V: TRBV20-1
J: TRBJ1-2
D: NA
DNA: TGCAGTGCGGACCCCCGTCAGGACGGAAAAGGCTACACCTTC
CDR3: CSADPRQDGKGYTF

size: NA
V: TRBV10-2
J: TRBJ2-7
D: NA
DNA: TGCGCCAGCAGTGAGAAGGGGCCAGGGGTCTCCTACGAGCAGTACTTC
CDR3: CASSEKGPGVSYEQYF

size: few
V: TRBV10-3
J: TRBJ1-1
D: NA
DNA: TGTGCCATCAGGGGGAATCGGGGTTTGAACACTGAAGCTTTCTTT
CDR3: CAIRGNRGLNTEAFF

size: NA
V: TRBV28
J: TRBJ1-5
D: NA
DNA: TGTGCCAGCACAGGCCGGGACCCCCTTAGCAATCAGCCCCAGCATTTT
CDR3: CASTGRDPLSNQPQHF

size: NA
V: TRBV27
J: TRBJ2-3
D: TRBD2
DNA: TGTGCCAGCAGGATAGCGGGGGGGCCGGGAACAGATACGCAGTATTTT
CDR3: CASRIAGGPGTDTQYF

size: few
V: TRBV9
J: TRBJ2-1
D: NA
DNA: TGTGCCACCAAAATGACTAACAGCAATGAGCAGTTCTTC
CDR3: CATKMTNSNEQFF

size: NA
V: TRBV20-1
J: TRBJ1-5
D: NA
DNA: TGCAGTGCTAGAGACAGGGTCGTCGGCAATCAGCCCCAGCATTTT
CDR3: CSARDRVVGNQPQHF

size: NA
V: TRBV11-2
J: TRBJ2-2
D: TRBD2
DNA: TGTGCCAGCAGCCCGGGGACTAGCGGGGTAATAAACACCGGGGAGCTGTTTTTT
CDR3: CASSPGTSGVINTGELFF

size: NA
V: TRBV9
J: TRBJ2-1
D: TRBD2
DNA: TGTGCCAGCAGCGTAGAAGCGGGGGTCAATGAGCAGTTCTTC
CDR3: CASSVEAGVNEQFF

size: NA
V: TRBV20-1
J: TRBJ1-5
D: TRBD1
DNA: TGCAGTGCTAGATTGGGGGACAGGAGCAATCAGCCCCAGCATTTT
CDR3: CSARLGDRSNQPQHF

size: NA
V: TRBV4-1
J: TRBJ2-1
D: TRBD2
DNA: TGCGCCAGCAGCCAACTAGCGGGGCCCATAAATGAGCAGTTCTTC
CDR3: CASSQLAGPINEQFF

size: NA
V: TRBV2
J: TRBJ2-3
D: TRBD2
DNA: TGTGCCAGCAGTGAAGCGGGTAGCGGGGGAGATACGCAGTATTTT
CDR3: CASSEAGSGGDTQYF

size: NA
V: TRBV20-1
J: TRBJ1-6
D: TRBD1
DNA: TGCAGTGCTCCGGGACAGAGATCCTATAATTCACCCCCCCACTTT
CDR3: CSAPGQRSYNSPPHF

size: NA
V: TRBV11-2
J: TRBJ2-3
D: TRBD1
DNA: TGTGCCAGCAGCTTAGATGGGGGTGGGACAGGGACAGATACGCAGTATTTT
CDR3: CASSLDGGGTGTDTQYF

size: few
V: TRBV11-2
J: TRBJ2-1
D: TRBD2
DNA: TGTGCCAGCAGCTTAGCGCGGGGGGGCTACAATGAGCAGTTCTTC
CDR3: CASSLARGGYNEQFF

size: few
V: TRBV2
J: TRBJ2-1
D: TRBD1
DNA: TGTGCCAGCAGAGTCGGGACAGGGAACTACAATGAGCAGTTCTTC
CDR3: CASRVGTGNYNEQFF

size: few
V: TRBV6-6
J: TRBJ2-1
D: TRBD2
DNA: TGTGCCAGCAGCTCGGGGGGGTTGGGTAACGGCAATGAGCAGTTCTTC
CDR3: CASSSGGLGNGNEQFF

size: few
V: TRBV12-3/TRBV12-4
J: TRBJ1-1
D: NA
DNA: TGTGCCAGCAGTCAACAGCTGAACACTGAAGCTTTCTTT
CDR3: CASSQQLNTEAFF

size: few
V: TRBV27
J: TRBJ1-5
D: NA
DNA: TGTGCCAGCAGAACAATTTCAGGGACACCGAATCAGCCCCAGCATTTT
CDR3: CASRTISGTPNQPQHF

size: NA
V: TRBV20-1
J: TRBJ2-2
D: TRBD2
DNA: TGCAGTGCCCCGGGACTAGCGGCCGGGGAGCTGTTTTTT
CDR3: CSAPGLAAGELFF

size: many
V: TRBV6-5
J: TRBJ2-3
D: TRBD2
DNA: TGTGCCAGCAGTTTAAGAGCGGGAGACACAGATACGCAGTATTTT
CDR3: CASSLRAGDTDTQYF

size: few
V: TRBV20-1
J: TRBJ1-5
D: TRBD1
DNA: TGCAGTGCTCCAAGGACAGGCAAGAATCAGCCCCAGCATTTT
CDR3: CSAPRTGKNQPQHF

size: NA
V: TRBV2
J: TRBJ1-4
D: NA
DNA: TGTGCCAGCAGTGAAGTGGGACAAGCTAATGAAAAACTGTTTTTT
CDR3: CASSEVGQANEKLFF